These T cell receptor beta chains were read from a single sample in a study of OX40 agonist ivuxolimab in advanced cancers. The repertoire was sequenced with immunoSEQ multiplex PCR; TCRdb's copy has only in-frame clones and lacks some. The table has tens of thousands of clones, 85% seen once. Source: CD4+ or CD8+ T cells sorted from blood, taken in a trial of the OX40 agonist ivuxolimab. The receptors come from an adult with an advanced solid tumor such as melanoma, head and neck, liver or kidney cancer. Each CDR3 is given with its conserved first and last residue. Each record gives: clone size, J gene, V gene, D gene, CDR3 DNA, CDR3 protein. A D gene is named only where the DNA matches it firmly. Not all rows give a size; the values are once, few, many and, for expanded clones, a class.

size: -
J: TRBJ1-5
V: TRBV28
D: -
DNA: TGTGCCAGCGGACCCCCGACAGGAAGCAATCAGCCCCAGCATTTT
CDR3: CASGPPTGSNQPQHF

size: -
J: TRBJ1-1
V: TRBV27
D: -
DNA: TGTGCCAGCAGTTTGGTGGGGGCGGCGAACACTGAAGCTTTCTTT
CDR3: CASSLVGAANTEAFF

size: -
J: TRBJ2-3
V: TRBV29-1
D: -
DNA: TGCAGCGCCCAACAGGGAATAAGCACAGATACGCAGTATTTT
CDR3: CSAQQGISTDTQYF

size: -
J: TRBJ1-2
V: TRBV5-8
D: -
DNA: TGTGCCAGCAGCTTGAGTTCCGGGGGCATTGGATATGGCTACACCTTC
CDR3: CASSLSSGGIGYGYTF

size: -
J: TRBJ2-2
V: TRBV18
D: -
DNA: TGTGCCAGCTCACCAAATAGAGCCGGGGAGCTGTTTTTT
CDR3: CASSPNRAGELFF

size: -
J: TRBJ2-2
V: TRBV9
D: TRBD1
DNA: TGTGCCAGCAGCGGGACAGGTTGGGGGACCGGGGAGCTGTTTTTT
CDR3: CASSGTGWGTGELFF

size: -
J: TRBJ2-2
V: TRBV19
D: -
DNA: TGTGCCAGTAGTATTTCGGCAGGGAGGTCCACCGGGGAGCTGTTTTTT
CDR3: CASSISAGRSTGELFF

size: -
J: TRBJ1-1
V: TRBV6-6
D: -
DNA: TGTGCCAGCAAAGACTCAATAAGCAGGGCCCAACCCCCCGCTTTT
CDR3: CASKDSISRAQPPAF

size: -
J: TRBJ2-7
V: TRBV29-1
D: TRBD1
DNA: TGCAGCGTACAAACAGGGGTGGGCGAGCAGTACTTC
CDR3: CSVQTGVGEQYF

size: once
J: TRBJ1-2
V: TRBV5-1
D: TRBD1
DNA: TGCGCCAGCAGCTTCACCCCGGGACAGGGAAATTATGGCTACACCTTC
CDR3: CASSFTPGQGNYGYTF

size: -
J: TRBJ2-1
V: TRBV27
D: TRBD2
DNA: TGTGCCAGCAGTCCCCTGTGGACTAGCGGGAGGGCCAGTGAGCAGTTCTTC
CDR3: CASSPLWTSGRASEQFF

size: -
J: TRBJ1-2
V: TRBV15
D: -
DNA: TGTGCCACCAGCAAAGAACCCGACAGTCATGAGGGCTACACCTTC
CDR3: CATSKEPDSHEGYTF

size: -
J: TRBJ1-2
V: TRBV6-5
D: -
DNA: TGTGCCAGCAGTTCCAGTCTCAGTAGAGCTAACTATGGCTACACCTTC
CDR3: CASSSSLSRANYGYTF

size: -
J: TRBJ1-3
V: TRBV7-6
D: -
DNA: TGTGCCAGCAGCCCCAGGACAGACTCTGGAAACACCATATATTTT
CDR3: CASSPRTDSGNTIYF